Detailed here is one TCR beta chain. No antigen is known for it. Qualities for individual bases were not recorded, and no much larger clone is one base off. This sample is part of a study of T cell responses to AZD1222 COVID-19 vaccine (dated by TCRdb to the early 2020s). A note on the overall study: A total of more than 230 trial participants underwent TCR sequencing, of whom 207 had received two doses of AZD1222 and some 25 had received two doses of the MenACWY control vaccine. Enrollment into the trials was organized by age into subgroups of 18-55, 56-69 and 70-plus years, and those subgroups contained about 160, 30 and 59 TCR-sequenced participants, respectively.

This sample's time point label indicates: about 28 days (+/-7) after the second vaccine dose. Because spike-specific TCR depth and breadth did not differ between the two schedules, AZD1222 recipients who got a second dose at roughly 4 weeks were pooled with those who got a second dose at roughly 12 weeks. Vaccinee samples came from UK trials COV001 and COV002, including a single-blind randomized controlled phase 2/3 trial of AZD1222 (ChAdOx1 nCoV-19) in healthy adults. For TCRbeta chain sequencing, PBMC samples from trial participants were taken at day 0 and at day 28 after the second dose. Cut back by 2 bases and 3 bases, the V and J ends lie 5 bases apart. In the germline V gene, CDR1 corresponds to MNHNS and CDR2 to SASEGT. Spanning cysteine to phenylalanine, the CDR3 consists of 12 amino acids. The CDR3 DNA has 36 bases and is translated from base 1. The CDR3 regions of human TCRbeta chains were analyzed by immunosequencing. On the study's bioinformatics: Repertoire TCRs were matched against a reference library of SARS-CoV-2-specific TCRs generated with the MIRA antigen-specificity platform. Breadth meant the fraction of unique TCRs that were SARS-CoV-2-associated, whereas depth meant the fraction of total T cells that were SARS-CoV-2-associated. Each spike-specific TCR was assigned to its reactive spike region and to a CD4 or CD8 class using the MIRA data. Log10-transformed breadth and depth values were compared by one-way ANOVA with Sidak's multiple comparisons tests. In its TCRdb copy, this immuneACCESS table keeps in-frame sequences only and misses some clones. Where compared with another copy, unresolved V genes explain less than half of these, and the others have no known cause. The V and J calls and clone size are taken from that table; D and trimming were inferred from the DNA. Present in this sample are just over 150,000 clones, 85% to 90% of which were seen just once. Approximately 9.1% of the sample is taken by the ten largest.

Study-level results and caveats: Conclusions about previously exposed vaccinees are limited, since just 6 or 7 AZD1222 recipients were seropositive for SARS-CoV-2 at baseline. Most participants were white British and females outnumbered males, and the authors suggested that clonal diversity may have been underestimated. Epitopes outside the regions mutated in the B.1.351 and B.1.1.7 variants were reportedly recognized by nearly half of the unique spike-specific TCRs. The 56-69-year group was small, and its depth increase did not reach significance, likely because of low power. Spike-specific TCR breadth and depth rose significantly after two AZD1222 doses compared with day 0 and with MenACWY recipients. Because no day 14 peak-response samples were available, repertoires were characterized only after the peak T cell response. The vaccine-associated CD4 TCRs covered the entire spike protein, and the dominant responses fell in regions 160-218 and 743-854.

The sequenced sample was peripheral blood, obtained 28 days after the second AZD1222 dose. This receptor was identified in an adult who received the AZD1222 COVID-19 vaccine. This chain joins TRBV6-1 to TRBJ2-7; the D gene assignment is ambiguous. CDR3 sequence: CASSEQDYEQYF. The bases read TGTGCCAGCAGTGAACAGGACTACGAGCAGTACTTC.